The present T cell receptor beta chain was sequenced within a study of cytomegalovirus exposure and HLA in healthy donors. This clone was counted between two and nine times. Antigen specificity is unknown. Researchers ran the PCR with 60 Vbeta and 13 Jbeta primers. Generated by immunoSEQ multiplex PCR, the TCRdb table keeps only in-frame clones and is missing some. The sample consists of roughly 140,000 clones, about four fifths of them appearing once. Study results and limitations: A reported reduction in N-insertions relative to the approximately 690-donor mean was seen in an Asian-associated ancestry cluster in a later analysis.

Trimming cost V 6 bases and J 4 bases; bases outside gene matches: 9. Germline CDR1 MNHNS, CDR2 SASEGT. CDR3 size: 15 residues. The source is a man in his fifties in good health and CMV-seropositive. The rearrangement joins TRBV6-1 to TRBJ2-3, with 8 bases that match TRBD2. Sample: PBMCs. In nucleotides, the CDR3 is TGTGCCAGCAGCTACCTACTAGCGGCCCCAGATACGCAGTATTTT. Its protein is CASSYLLAAPDTQYF.